Listed here are 13 T cell receptor beta chains from one sample, sequenced in a study of blood T cells in healthy people across ages. The second PCR ran roughly 6 to 12 cycles with a sample-barcoded 5' primer and J-beta primers. MiXCR was run by TCRdb on the 5' RACE reads, yielding one entry per CDR3 protein. The sample records more than 1 million distinct CDR3 sequences, around 45% being singletons. Sequencing input: blood. All receptors come from a woman between 55 and 75 years old in good health.

The rearrangement links TRBV6-6 to TRBJ2-7; 7 positions agree with TRBD1. The assigned J gene may be wrong: the sequence end matches TRBJ2-4 better. The CDR3 totals 13 residues. Per the germline V gene, CDR1 is MNHNY and CDR2 is SVGAGI (reference sequence). The CDR3 is CASSYSQGDIQYF. The CDR3 nucleotides are TGTGCCAGCAGTTACTCCCAGGGGGACATTCAGTACTTC.

This clonotype was counted a single time. This clone may be a read error of a much larger clone one base away. The rearrangement uses TRBV6-2 or TRBV6-3 and TRBJ2-6; D perhaps matches TRBD1 (5 bases). The germline V gene has CDR1 MNHEY and CDR2 SVGEGT. This CDR3 region has 15 residues. CDR3 sequence reads: CASSKRLSGADVLTF. CDR3 nucleotides: TGTGCCAGCAGTAAAAGGCTCTCTGGGGCCGACGTCCTGACTTTC.

This sequence joins TRBV7-2 and TRBJ2-1, with D possibly matching TRBD2 (7 bases). Germline assignment: CDR1 SGHTA and CDR2 FQGNSA. This CDR3 comprises 16 residues. The V end lost 5 bases, the J end lost 3 bases, and 17 bases lay between the germline ends. The CDR3 nucleotides read TGTGCCAGCAGCCAGGAGCTCGGGGGGCTCTACAATGAGCAGTTCTTC. Translated, it gives CASSQELGGLYNEQFF.

V usage is TRBV20-1 and J usage is TRBJ2-4, with a possible D match to TRBD1 (5 bases). Trimming removed 5 bases from V and 4 bases from J, with 12 bases in between. Germline V lookup: CDR1 DFQATT, CDR2 SNEGSKA (reference sequence). The CDR3 totals 13 residues. The CDR3 nucleotides are TGCAGTGCTTCGCAGGGCACGAAAAACATTCAGTACTTC. Its protein is CSASQGTKNIQYF.

This clonotype came up many times. The gene calls are TRBV7-9 and TRBJ2-3; 9 bases map to TRBD2. V trimming: 1 base; J trimming: 9 bases; junction bases outside the gene matches: 8. Germline V CDR1 and CDR2: SEHNR, FQNEAQ (reference sequence). The CDR3 sequence is 15 residues long. CDR3 sequence (DNA): TGTGCCAGCAGCTTAGAGGGCGGGAGGGCCCCCACGCAGTATTTT. Protein sequence: CASSLEGGRAPTQYF.

The sample holds one count of this clonotype. The rearrangement links TRBV28 to TRBJ1-4; D remains unclear. V was clipped by 6 bases and J by 0 bases, with 11 bases between them. CDR3 length: 15 amino acids. The germline V gene encodes CDR1 MDHEN and CDR2 SYDVKM. The CDR3 loop reads CASSRTDATNEKLFF. In DNA, the CDR3 is TGTGCCAGCAGCCGTACAGACGCAACTAATGAAAAACTGTTTTTT.

The chain uses TRBV27 and TRBJ2-1; 16 bases agree with TRBD2. Germline-derived CDR1 and CDR2 are MNHEY and SMNVEV (reference sequence). The CDR3 covers 16 residues. With V trimmed by 6 bases and J by 6 bases, 5 bases remained unmatched. In DNA, the CDR3 is TGTGCCAGCAGGCACGGGACTAGCGGGGGGGCCAATGAGCAGTTCTTC. Translation gives CASRHGTSGGANEQFF.

This clonotype was seen a handful of times. The chain carries TRBV10-3 and TRBJ1-3; D remains ambiguous. The CDR3 runs 15 residues. V was trimmed by 2 bases and J by 0 bases, leaving 8 bases between them. Germline-derived CDR1 and CDR2 are ENHRY and SYGVKD. CDR3 sequence reads: CAISEGRSSGNTIYF. The DNA of the CDR3 is TGTGCCATCAGTGAGGGCCGAAGCTCTGGAAACACCATATATTTT.

The chain couples TRBV20-1 to TRBJ1-1, with D maybe TRBD1 (6 bases). V was trimmed by 4 bases and J by 1 base, leaving 10 bases between them. The germline V gene has CDR1 DFQATT and CDR2 SNEGSKA (reference sequence). The CDR3 contains 13 residues. CDR3: CSATRGGNTEAFF. CDR3 bases: TGCAGTGCTACCAGGGGTGGGAACACTGAAGCTTTCTTT.

The table lists this clonotype with a few counts. The gene calls are TRBV5-1 and TRBJ2-4; the D is unclear. The CDR3 is made up of 16 amino acids. Trimming took 4 bases from V and 0 from J, leaving 14 bases between them. From germline, CDR1 is SGHRS and CDR2 YFSETQ. CDR3 sequence (DNA): TGCGCCAGCAGCCCAGGCCTTAATCGAGCCAAAAACATTCAGTACTTC. Translating gives CASSPGLNRAKNIQYF.

The chain is built from TRBV24-1 and TRBJ2-1; 10 bases fit TRBD2. The CDR3 sequence is 13 residues long. With V trimmed by 4 bases and J by 15 bases, 8 bases remained unmatched. The germline V gene has CDR1 KGHDR and CDR2 SFDVKD. The CDR3 nucleotides read TGTGCCACCAGTGACACTACTAAGCGGGAGGGGTTCTTC. It encodes CATSDTTKREGFF.

On this clonotype: At one end, the junction sequence differs from germline, possibly due to a read error. The chain is built from TRBV6-2 or TRBV6-3 and TRBJ1-2, with a possible D match to TRBD1 (6 bases). Per the germline V gene, CDR1 is MNHEY and CDR2 is SVGEGT. The CDR3 is made up of 14 amino acids. CDR3 residues: CTSSPRGRDYGYTF. The CDR3 DNA reads TGTACCAGCAGTCCCCGGGGGCGCGACTATGGCTACACCTTC.

This clonotype was seen a handful of times. The rearrangement joins TRBV6-1 to TRBJ1-6; perhaps TRBD1 as D (5 bases). The V gene's germline CDR1 is MNHNS and CDR2 SASEGT. Between the trimmed V and J ends, which lost 10 bases and 7 bases, there was a span of 20 bases. This CDR3 region has 15 residues. The CDR3 nucleotides read TGTGCCATCCCAGGGTTTGGATCGGAGAATTCACCCCTCCACTTT. As protein: CAIPGFGSENSPLHF.